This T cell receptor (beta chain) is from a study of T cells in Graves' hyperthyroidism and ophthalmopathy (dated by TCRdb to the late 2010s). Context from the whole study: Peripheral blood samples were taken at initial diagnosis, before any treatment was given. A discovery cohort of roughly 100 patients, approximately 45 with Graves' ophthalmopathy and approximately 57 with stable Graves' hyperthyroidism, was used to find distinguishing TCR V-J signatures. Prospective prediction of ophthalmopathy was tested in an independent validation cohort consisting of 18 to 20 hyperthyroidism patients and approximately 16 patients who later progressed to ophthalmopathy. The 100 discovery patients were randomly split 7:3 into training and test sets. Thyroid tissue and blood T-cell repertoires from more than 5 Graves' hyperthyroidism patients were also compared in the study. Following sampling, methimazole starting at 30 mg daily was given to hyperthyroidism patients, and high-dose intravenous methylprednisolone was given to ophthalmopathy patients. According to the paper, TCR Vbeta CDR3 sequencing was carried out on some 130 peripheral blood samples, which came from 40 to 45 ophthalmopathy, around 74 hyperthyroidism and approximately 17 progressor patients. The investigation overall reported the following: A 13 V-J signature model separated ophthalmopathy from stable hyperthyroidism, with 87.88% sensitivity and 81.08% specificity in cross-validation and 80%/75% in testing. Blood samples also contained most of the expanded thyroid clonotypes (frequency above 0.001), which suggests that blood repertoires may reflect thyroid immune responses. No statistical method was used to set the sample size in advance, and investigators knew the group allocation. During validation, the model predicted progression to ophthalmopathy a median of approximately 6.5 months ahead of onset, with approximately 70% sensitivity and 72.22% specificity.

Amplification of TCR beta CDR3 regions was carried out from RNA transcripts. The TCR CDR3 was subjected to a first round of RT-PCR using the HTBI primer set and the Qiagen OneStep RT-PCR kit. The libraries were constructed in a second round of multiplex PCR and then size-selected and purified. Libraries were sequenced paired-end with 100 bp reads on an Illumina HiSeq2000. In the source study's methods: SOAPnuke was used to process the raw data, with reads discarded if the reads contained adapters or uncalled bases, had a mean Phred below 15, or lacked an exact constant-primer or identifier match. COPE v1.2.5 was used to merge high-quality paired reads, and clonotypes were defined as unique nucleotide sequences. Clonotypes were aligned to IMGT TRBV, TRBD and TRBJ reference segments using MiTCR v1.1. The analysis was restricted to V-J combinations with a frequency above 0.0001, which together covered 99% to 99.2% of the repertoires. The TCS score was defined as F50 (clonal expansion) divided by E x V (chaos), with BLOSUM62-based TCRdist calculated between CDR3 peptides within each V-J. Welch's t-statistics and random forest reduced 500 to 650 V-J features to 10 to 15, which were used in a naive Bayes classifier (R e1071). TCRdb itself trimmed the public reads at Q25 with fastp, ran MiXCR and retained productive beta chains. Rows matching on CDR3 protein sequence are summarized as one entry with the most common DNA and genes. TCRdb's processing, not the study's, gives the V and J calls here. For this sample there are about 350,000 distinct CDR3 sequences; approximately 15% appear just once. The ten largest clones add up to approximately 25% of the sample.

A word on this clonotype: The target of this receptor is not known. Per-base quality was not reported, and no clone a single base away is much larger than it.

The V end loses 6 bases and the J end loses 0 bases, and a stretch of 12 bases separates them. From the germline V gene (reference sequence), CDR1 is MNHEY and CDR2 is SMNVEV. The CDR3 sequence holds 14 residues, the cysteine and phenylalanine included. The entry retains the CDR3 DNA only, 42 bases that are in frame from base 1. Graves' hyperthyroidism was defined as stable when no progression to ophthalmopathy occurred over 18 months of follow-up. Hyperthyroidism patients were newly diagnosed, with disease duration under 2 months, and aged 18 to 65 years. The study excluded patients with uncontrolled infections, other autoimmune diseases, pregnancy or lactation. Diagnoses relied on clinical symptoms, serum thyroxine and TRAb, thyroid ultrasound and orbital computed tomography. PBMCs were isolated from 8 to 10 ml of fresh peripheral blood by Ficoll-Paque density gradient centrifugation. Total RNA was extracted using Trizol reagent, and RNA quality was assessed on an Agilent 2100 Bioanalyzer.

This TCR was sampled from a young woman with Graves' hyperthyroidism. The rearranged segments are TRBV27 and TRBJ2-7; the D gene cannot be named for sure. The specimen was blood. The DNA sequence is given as TGTGCCAGCAGCCATCCCGCCAACTCCTACGAGCAGTACTTC. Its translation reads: CASSHPANSYEQYF.